Below, 23 T cell receptor beta chains from the same sample are listed, as sequenced in a study of early T cells in non-severe SARS-CoV-2 infection. TCRdb redid the calling of the 5' RACE reads with MiXCR, one entry per CDR3 protein. The table shows roughly 54,000 distinct CDR3 sequences, with about 7.7% occurring only once. The starting material was whole blood, obtained at baseline. These receptors were obtained from an adult who was a healthcare worker with PCR-confirmed SARS-CoV-2 infection or an uninfected control (not recorded which).

In its sample, this clonotype ranks as medium-sized. The chain carries TRBV6-5 and TRBJ2-5, with a weak D call TRBD2 (5 bases). The CDR3 contains 16 residues. The germline V gene encodes CDR1 MNHEY and CDR2 SVGAGI. V shed 4 bases and J shed 8 bases, with 23 bases lying between them. CDR3 sequence (DNA): TGTGCCAGCAGTTTAGGTAGACTATCGTATGGTCGAACCCAGTACTTC. Encoded protein: CASSLGRLSYGRTQYF.

The chain links TRBV20-1 to TRBJ2-7, with no clear D. This CDR3 comprises 14 residues. The germline V and J ends were trimmed by 4 bases and 5 bases, with 18 bases remaining between them. Germline CDR1 is DFQATT and CDR2 is SNEGSKA (reference sequence). CDR3 loop: CSATKVTMRNEQYF. The CDR3 DNA is TGCAGTGCTACCAAAGTTACCATGCGGAACGAGCAGTACTTC.

This clonotype was counted ten times or more. The chain has TRBV4-3 and TRBJ2-1; 8 nucleotides agree with TRBD2. Germline V gene lookup returns CDR1 LGHNA and CDR2 YSLEER. This CDR3 has 19 residues. Trimming took 0 bases from V and 4 from J; bases not matched to a gene: 14. CDR3 region: CASSQESKLVAGNYNEQFF. CDR3 nucleotides: TGCGCCAGCAGCCAAGAGTCAAAGCTAGTAGCGGGAAATTACAATGAGCAGTTCTTC.

This clonotype was detected many times. This sequence joins TRBV7-9 and TRBJ2-5; possibly TRBD2 for D (5 bases). From germline, CDR1 is SEHNR and CDR2 FQNEAQ (reference sequence). V lost 6 bases and J lost 0, with 11 bases in between. CDR3 size: 14 residues. This CDR3 is CASSSSGNQETQYF. CDR3 sequence (DNA): TGTGCCAGCAGTTCGTCCGGGAACCAAGAGACCCAGTACTTC.

This clonotype was seen a few times. The chain is built from TRBV9 and TRBJ2-3; D not resolved. The CDR3 is 15 amino acids. The ends were cut back, 4 bases at V and 4 bases at J, with 16 bases in the middle. The germline V gene encodes CDR1 SGDLS and CDR2 YYNGEE. DNA of the CDR3: TGTGCCAGCAGCCCACGATTGTTGAGATCAGATACGCAGTATTTT. It is translated as CASSPRLLRSDTQYF.

The chain joins TRBV30 to TRBJ2-3, with 9 positions matching TRBD2. There are 15 residues in the CDR3. Germline values: CDR1 GTSNPN, CDR2 SVGIG (reference sequence). Germline trimming cut 0 bases from V and 6 bases from J; bases unmatched to any gene: 7. CDR3 sequence reads: CAWSVTSGRGDTQYF. The CDR3 DNA is TGTGCCTGGAGTGTCACTAGCGGGCGGGGGGATACGCAGTATTTT.

This rearrangement joins TRBV20-1 to TRBJ1-5; 7 nucleotides line up with TRBD1. CDR3 size: 14 residues. CDR1 and CDR2 from the germline V gene are DFQATT and SNEGSKA (reference sequence). After removal of 3 bases from V and 1 base from J, the junction contained 3 bases not matched to a gene. The CDR3 coding sequence is TGCAGTGCTAGGCAGGGGGGAAGCAATCAGCCCCAGCATTTT. Encoded protein: CSARQGGSNQPQHF.

This rearrangement joins TRBV3-1 to TRBJ2-5; D uncertain. CDR1 is LGHDT, CDR2 YNNKEL, per germline (reference sequence). CDR3 size: 12 residues. V lost 4 bases to trimming and J lost 4 bases, with 7 bases between them. The CDR3 region is CASSRDSETQYF. CDR3 sequence (DNA): TGTGCCAGCAGCCGGGATTCAGAGACCCAGTACTTC.

The chain uses TRBV28 and TRBJ1-4; no clear D gene. CDR3 length equals 15 residues. CDR1 and CDR2 from the germline V gene are MDHEN and SYDVKM. V lost 4 bases and J lost 7, with 16 bases in between. The CDR3 spells CASSSSIRLGEKLFF. CDR3 bases: TGTGCCAGCAGTTCTTCTATACGGTTAGGTGAAAAACTGTTTTTT.

This clonotype was picked up many times. The rearrangement uses TRBV19 and TRBJ2-1; a possible D gene is TRBD2 (5 bases). V shed 0 bases and J shed 0 bases, with 9 bases lying between them. Looked up from germline, CDR1 is LNHDA and CDR2 is SQIVND (reference sequence). CDR3 length equals 16 residues. The CDR3 DNA is TGTGCCAGTAGTATAGATCCTGGGAGCTCCTACAATGAGCAGTTCTTC. Protein: CASSIDPGSSYNEQFF.

This clonotype was counted between two and nine times. V usage is TRBV20-1 and J usage is TRBJ2-7; D not resolved. In germline, CDR1 is DFQATT, CDR2 SNEGSKA (reference sequence). Trimming shortened V by 0 bases and J by 1 base, and 10 bases separated the two germline ends. The CDR3 runs to 14 residues. The CDR3 DNA is TGCAGTGCTAGAGATGACATCCGATCCTACGAGCAGTACTTC. Translation gives CSARDDIRSYEQYF.

This clonotype was recorded at least ten times. The rearrangement links TRBV13 to TRBJ2-1; no definite D call. The CDR3 consists of 16 residues. The germline V gene encodes CDR1 PRHDT and CDR2 FYEKMQ (reference sequence). Trimming took off 5 bases at V and 0 bases at J, with 14 bases between the two ends. In DNA, the CDR3 is TGTGCCAGCAGCCCCAGAGGCGGTAACTCCTACAATGAGCAGTTCTTC. This gives the protein CASSPRGGNSYNEQFF.

This chain uses TRBV3-1 with TRBJ1-1, with TRBD1 matching 7 bases. Germline values: CDR1 LGHDT, CDR2 YNNKEL (reference sequence). The CDR3 covers 12 residues. The J segment lost 7 bases and the V segment lost 5 bases, leaving 4 bases of the junction unmatched. This CDR3 is CASSKGQLEAFF. CDR3 DNA sequence: TGTGCCAGCAGCAAGGGACAGCTTGAAGCTTTCTTT.

The chain has TRBV5-4 and TRBJ2-7; 7 positions match TRBD2. CDR3 length: 16 amino acids. Losses at the gene ends were 3 bases for V and 0 bases for J; bases not matched to a gene: 9. CDR1 and CDR2 (germline): SGHNT, YYREEE (reference sequence). The CDR3 nucleotides read TGTGCCAGCAGCTCGGGAGGAGGACAAGACTCCTACGAGCAGTACTTC. Encoded protein: CASSSGGGQDSYEQYF.

This clonotype has ten or more counts. The V gene is TRBV7-8, the J gene TRBJ2-1; D is ambiguous. Looked up from germline, CDR1 is SGHVS and CDR2 is FQNEAQ. The CDR3 has 11 amino acids. Trimming removed 3 bases at V and 5 bases at J, with 2 bases between. The CDR3 sequence is CASSFNNEQFF. CDR3 in DNA: TGTGCCAGCAGCTTCAACAATGAGCAGTTCTTC.

This clonotype was detected ten times or more. The V call is TRBV4-1, the J call TRBJ2-5; 7 positions match TRBD2. The CDR3 loop spans 16 amino acids. CDR1 and CDR2 from the germline V gene are MGHRA and YSYEKL. The V segment lost 1 base and the J segment 0 bases; nucleotides outside the gene matches: 5. The CDR3 protein is CASSQAFGGNQETQYF. The DNA for the CDR3 is TGCGCCAGCAGCCAAGCGTTCGGGGGGAACCAAGAGACCCAGTACTTC.

This clonotype was detected many times. The chain combines TRBV12-3 or TRBV12-4 with TRBJ1-1; 10 nucleotides line up with TRBD1. The CDR3 consists of 15 residues. V gave up 5 bases and J gave up 2 bases; unmatched junction bases: 5. CDR3: CASSQGDRGNTEAFF. CDR3 in DNA: TGTGCCAGCAGTCAAGGGGACAGGGGAAACACTGAAGCTTTCTTT.

This clonotype was found a few times. The rearrangement uses TRBV7-3 and TRBJ1-2; 12 bases are shared with TRBD1. This CDR3 is built from 15 residues. The germline gives CDR1 SGHTA, CDR2 FQGTGA. The V gene end was trimmed by 5 bases and the J gene end by 4 bases; junction bases not matched to a gene: 5. As DNA, the CDR3 is TGTGCCAGCAGCCCAGGGACAGGGGGCAGCTATGGCTACACCTTC. Its translation: CASSPGTGGSYGYTF.

This clonotype was counted between two and nine times. The chain links TRBV18 to TRBJ2-3; no clear D gene. This CDR3 contains 12 residues. V was cut by 1 base and J by 10 bases, with 9 bases left in between. Germline CDR1 and CDR2: KGHSH and LQKENI. CDR3 region: CASSPRGRAQYF. The CDR3 DNA reads as TGTGCCAGCTCACCACGAGGACGGGCGCAGTATTTT. The full variable domain, rest sourced from reference TRBV18 and TRBJ2-3, is NAGVMQNPRHLVRRRGQEARLRCSPMKGHSHVYWYRQLPEEGLKFMVYLQKENIIDESGMPKERFSAEFPKEGPSILRIQQVVRGDSAAYFCASSPRGRAQYFGPGTRLTVL.

The chain is built from TRBV15 and TRBJ1-4, with D unclear. This CDR3 has 15 amino acids. Trimming shortened V by 5 bases and J by 8 bases, and 18 bases separated the two germline ends. Germline V gives CDR1 LNHNV, CDR2 YYDKDF (reference sequence). CDR3 DNA sequence: TGTGCCACCAGCGGCATCCCGAGCCTGGGCGAAAAACTGTTTTTT. Amino acid sequence: CATSGIPSLGEKLFF.

This clonotype showed up many times. The rearrangement uses TRBV5-1 and TRBJ1-4; the match to TRBD1 covers 8 bases. In germline, CDR1 is SGHRS, CDR2 YFSETQ. There are 15 residues in the CDR3. The V gene end was trimmed by 0 bases and the J gene end by 5 bases; junction bases not matched to a gene: 3. The CDR3 spells CASSLGHRGNEKLFF. DNA of the CDR3: TGCGCCAGCAGCTTGGGTCACAGGGGGAATGAAAAACTGTTTTTT.

In this sample, this clonotype turned up a few times. CDR3 coding DNA: TGCGCCAGCAGAACGACAGAACAAGAGACCCAGTACTTC. This encodes CASRTTEQETQYF. The rearrangement uses TRBV10-2 and TRBJ2-5; D is possibly TRBD1 (5 bases). The CDR3 is 13 amino acids. Germline V gives CDR1 WSHSY, CDR2 SAAADI. With 6 bases removed from V and 2 bases from J, the gap between germline ends came to 10 bases.

In DNA form, the CDR3 reads TGCAGCGTTGGAGGCAGGTTGAATTCAGAGACCCAGTACTTC. This codes for CSVGGRLNSETQYF. The chain uses TRBV29-1 and TRBJ2-5; D is undetermined. Germline V gives CDR1 SQVTM, CDR2 ANQGSEA. The CDR3 has 14 amino acids. V was pared by 4 bases and J by 4 bases, with 16 bases between.